The present T cell receptor (beta chain) was sequenced within a study of T cell changes during pregnancy in multiple sclerosis. Per germline, CDR1 SGHVS and CDR2 FNYEAQ. CDR3 length equals 13 residues. V dropped 4 bases and J dropped 6; count of bases not matched to a gene: 6. The method was immunoSEQ multiplex PCR; TCRdb's version includes in-frame clones alone and lacks a portion of them. The sample holds approximately 44,000 clones, 75% to 95% seen once. The source of this sequence is a female donor with multiple sclerosis, enrolled in a pregnancy study. The input for sequencing was CD4+ T cells from peripheral blood mononuclear cells, taken before pregnancy. The chain recombines TRBV7-6 with TRBJ2-7, with 7 bases identical to TRBD1. CDR3: CASSSGTALEQYF. In DNA, the CDR3 is TGTGCCAGCAGCTCAGGGACAGCCCTCGAGCAGTACTTC.